The present T cell receptor beta chain was sequenced within a study of T cell changes during pregnancy in multiple sclerosis (dated by TCRdb to between 2018 and 2021). With respect to the entire study: The study looked at changes in the T cell repertoire across pregnancy in women with multiple sclerosis.

Taken from cysteine to phenylalanine, the CDR3 has 15 residues. Here the CDR3 DNA is all that survives: 45 bases in frame from base 1. CDR1 and CDR2 are drawn from the germline V gene (reference sequence): MNHEY, SMNVEV. The junction carries 18 bases between V and J, which are trimmed by 6 bases and 4 bases respectively. Library preparation used the immunoSEQ multiplex PCR assay. TCRdb mirrors the immuneACCESS table, restricted to in-frame sequences. Some clones are absent from its copies; in checked studies, under half trace to an unresolved V gene, and the reason for the others is unknown. The sample profile shows approximately 89,000 clones; approximately 95% of them were found once. Of the sample, around 1.7% falls within the top ten clones. As regards this clone: The clone's antigen remains unknown. The sample holds no much larger clone one base away, and base qualities are not on file.

The chain was built from TRBV27 and TRBJ1-1; TRBD1 is a possible D gene, resting on 6 matching bases. The specimen comprised peripheral blood, sampled after pregnancy. The clonotype was recovered from a female donor in good health, enrolled as a control in a pregnancy study. In nucleotide form, the sequence is TGTGCCAGCAGACCCAACAGTGGGGGGGCCACTGAAGCTTTCTTT. Its amino acids are CASRPNSGGATEAFF.